This T cell receptor (beta chain) stems from a study of blood T cell repertoires in COVID-19. This clone was seen a single time. This CDR3 has 13 amino acids. Germline CDR1 is LNHDA and CDR2 is SQIVND (reference sequence). Unmatched junction bases numbered 0, after V lost 5 bases and J lost 3 bases. The assay was immunoSEQ multiplex PCR, and TCRdb's table has in-frame clones only and misses some. The sample lists around 50,000 clones, 90% occurring once. The V gene is TRBV19, the J gene TRBJ2-7; 11 bases map to TRBD1. The receptor was derived from a man aged 70 or older with acute or convalescent COVID-19. Source material: peripheral blood. DNA for the CDR3: TGTGCCAGTAGTGGGACAGGGGGCTACGAGCAGTACTTC. Amino acid sequence: CASSGTGGYEQYF.